Sequencing of this T cell receptor beta chain was carried out in a study of T cells in localized non-small cell lung cancer. The data were produced by immunoSEQ multiplex PCR, yet TCRdb's version contains in-frame clones alone and is incomplete. The sample has tens of thousands of clones, around 86% seen once. Germline V gene sequence: CDR1 SGHNT, CDR2 YENEEA. The CDR3 consists of 17 residues. The germline V and J ends were trimmed by 0 bases and 7 bases, with 21 bases remaining between them. The chain employs TRBV11-3 and TRBJ1-1; possible D gene TRBD1, 5 bases. The sequencing used peripheral blood, collected before any cancer treatment. The TCR comes from a woman aged 40-70 years with stage I lung adenocarcinoma. The CDR3 bases are TGTGCCAGCAGCTTAGATCCGGCTGTTGGGGGAAATAGTGAAGCTTTCTTT. Translated, it gives CASSLDPAVGGNSEAFF.